These 23 T cell receptor beta chains came from one sample sequenced in a study of blood T cell repertoires in COVID-19. Sequencing used immunoSEQ multiplex PCR; TCRdb keeps in-frame clones, though not all of them. This table holds under 200,000 clones, more than 70% found once. Sequenced: peripheral blood. These receptors were collected from a man aged 18 to 30 with active or convalescent COVID-19.

This clone was counted a few times. V gene TRBV9 combines with J gene TRBJ1-3, with 9 nucleotides matching TRBD1. V dropped 3 bases and J dropped 8; count of bases not matched to a gene: 3. CDR3 length: 13 amino acids. Germline assignment: CDR1 SGDLS and CDR2 YYNGEE. The DNA for the CDR3 is TGTGCCAGCAGCGCGAGACAGGGGGACACCATATATTTT. It yields the protein CASSARQGDTIYF.

This chain connects TRBV5-8 to TRBJ1-1; 7 nucleotides agree with TRBD1. J gave up 0 bases and V 3 bases, and 5 bases lay outside the gene matches. The CDR3 length is 15 residues. Germline V gene lookup returns CDR1 SGHTS and CDR2 YDEGEE. The DNA of the CDR3 is TGTGCCAGCAGCTCGCCGACAGGGCTGAACACTGAAGCTTTCTTT. Translation gives CASSSPTGLNTEAFF.

This clone has only a few counts. V is TRBV4-2 and J is TRBJ1-2; unclear D gene. Between the trimmed V and J ends, which lost 0 bases and 2 bases, there was a span of 7 bases. The CDR3 contains 14 residues. CDR1 is LGHNA, CDR2 YNFKEQ, per germline. The CDR3 bases are TGTGCCAGCAGCCAAGAGTCGGGGAACTATGGCTACACCTTC. Translating gives CASSQESGNYGYTF.

The V and J genes are TRBV6-5 and TRBJ1-2; weak D call: TRBD1 (5 bases). Trimming shortened V by 7 bases and J by 5 bases, and 17 bases separated the two germline ends. The germline V gene encodes CDR1 MNHEY and CDR2 SVGAGI. The length of the CDR3 is 14 residues. The CDR3 bases are TGTGCCAGCAAGGCGGGGGGAATGGTTTATGGCTACACCTTC. It codes for CASKAGGMVYGYTF.

In its sample, this clone was seen a few times. The chain has TRBV29-1 and TRBJ1-4, with 9 nucleotides matching TRBD1. This CDR3 spans 14 amino acids. V trimming: 5 bases; J trimming: 2 bases; junction bases outside the gene matches: 3. The germline V gene encodes CDR1 SQVTM and CDR2 ANQGSEA. CDR3 sequence (DNA): TGCAGCGTTTTTACAGGGGGCACTAATGAAAAACTGTTTTTT. It yields the protein CSVFTGGTNEKLFF.

The J gene is TRBJ2-5, the V gene TRBV7-2, with 11 nucleotides matching TRBD2. In germline, CDR1 is SGHTA, CDR2 FQGNSA. The CDR3 runs 14 residues. The trim removed 4 bases at V and 4 bases at J, leaving 2 bases unmatched. CDR3 nucleotide sequence: TGTGCCAGCAGCTACGGACTAGCGGGAGAGACCCAGTACTTC. It translates to CASSYGLAGETQYF.

The rearrangement uses TRBV2 and TRBJ1-5; TRBD1 aligns across 7 bases. The CDR3 is 13 residues long. Germline V gene data show CDR1 as SNHLY and CDR2 as FYNNEI. V was pared by 6 bases and J by 10 bases, with 9 bases of the junction left unmatched. The CDR3 coding sequence is TGTGCCAGCAGGACAGACAGGGTAGCCCCCCAGCATTTT. It yields the protein CASRTDRVAPQHF.

This clone showed up just once. This chain connects TRBV30 to TRBJ1-5; possible D gene TRBD1, 5 bases. The CDR3 extends over 14 amino acids. Trimming shortened V by 1 base and J by 0 bases, and 7 bases separated the two germline ends. Germline CDR1 and CDR2: GTSNPN and SVGIG (reference sequence). CDR3 DNA sequence: TGTGCCTGGAGTGCGGGACTTAGCAATCAGCCCCAGCATTTT. Amino acids: CAWSAGLSNQPQHF.

The gene calls are TRBV24-1 and TRBJ2-3, with TRBD2 matching 13 bases. The germline V gene has CDR1 KGHDR and CDR2 SFDVKD. Trimming removed 2 bases from V and 3 bases from J; junction bases left unmatched: 4. The CDR3 runs to 17 residues. The CDR3 coding sequence is TGTGCCACCAGTGATTCGCTGACTAGCGGGAGGACAGATACGCAGTATTTT. This encodes CATSDSLTSGRTDTQYF.

The table lists this clone with a few counts. This chain uses TRBV12-3 or TRBV12-4 with TRBJ1-1; a possible D gene is TRBD1 (5 bases). With 7 bases removed from V and 7 bases from J, the gap between germline ends came to 16 bases. This CDR3 region has 13 residues. In nucleotides, the CDR3 is TGTGCCAGCACCCTGACTGGTAGGGGTGAAGCTTTCTTT. Protein product: CASTLTGRGEAFF.

The chain employs TRBV13 and TRBJ2-2; 12 bases agree with TRBD2. CDR1 and CDR2 from the germline V gene are PRHDT and FYEKMQ (reference sequence). CDR3 length: 16 residues. V trimming: 6 bases; J trimming: 4 bases; junction bases outside the gene matches: 6. CDR3 sequence: CASRLTSGSGTGELFF. The CDR3 coding sequence is TGTGCCAGCAGGCTGACTAGCGGGAGTGGCACCGGGGAGCTGTTTTTT.

This clone has just one count. V and J are TRBV14 and TRBJ2-7; TRBD1 agrees at 10 bases. After removal of 4 bases from V and 1 base from J, the junction contained 7 bases not matched to a gene. This CDR3 is 16 amino acids long. The germline gives CDR1 SGHDN, CDR2 FVKESK. The CDR3 region has the DNA TGTGCCAGCAGCCCAATTCCGGGACAGGGGTCCTACGAGCAGTACTTC. Protein: CASSPIPGQGSYEQYF.

V and J are TRBV4-1 and TRBJ1-3; unclear D gene. Germline-derived CDR1 and CDR2 are MGHRA and YSYEKL. Trimming left V 1 base short and J 0 bases short, with 22 bases between. The CDR3 runs 20 residues. Here the CDR3 DNA reads TGCGCCAGCAGCCAAGTCCCCCCGCCTTTATTGTTCGGCTCTGGAAACACCATATATTTT. The encoded protein is CASSQVPPPLLFGSGNTIYF.

The chain joins TRBV7-2 to TRBJ2-3, with D perhaps TRBD1 (6 bases). V shed 4 bases and J shed 2 bases, with 13 bases lying between them. Germline assignment: CDR1 SGHTA and CDR2 FQGNSA. The CDR3 has 15 amino acids. The CDR3 protein is CASSWSGTTTDTQYF. The CDR3 DNA sequence: TGTGCCAGCAGCTGGTCCGGGACAACCACAGATACGCAGTATTTT. The complete variable domain, with remaining parts taken from reference TRBV7-2 and TRBJ2-3, reads GAGVSQSPSNKVTEKGKDVELRCDPISGHTALYWYRQSLGQGLEFLIYFQGNSAPDKSGLPSDRFSAERTGGSVSTLTIQRTQQEDSAVYLCASSWSGTTTDTQYFGPGTRLTVL.

This clone was found once. The chain couples TRBV7-2 to TRBJ2-1, with D possibly being TRBD1 (6 bases). Germline CDR1 SGHTA, CDR2 FQGNSA. The CDR3 contains 14 residues. Trimming took off 4 bases at V and 7 bases at J, with 14 bases between the two ends. CDR3 residues: CASSWGRDRNEQFF. The CDR3 nucleotides are TGTGCCAGCAGCTGGGGGCGCGATAGAAATGAGCAGTTCTTC.

A note on this clone: The germline gene is not matched at one end of the junction; a read error may be the cause. The rearrangement joins TRBV7-7 to TRBJ1-4; the D is unclear. Germline V gene sequence: CDR1 SSHAT, CDR2 FNYEAQ (reference sequence). The CDR3 extends over 15 amino acids. CDR3 amino acids: CASSFRSHEAEKLFF. The CDR3 coding sequence is TGTGCTAGCAGCTTTAGGAGCCATGAGGCAGAAAAACTGTTTTTT.

This chain uses TRBV7-9 with TRBJ1-1; 8 bases match TRBD1. The V gene end was trimmed by 5 bases and the J gene end by 4 bases; junction bases not matched to a gene: 9. Germline lookup yields CDR1 SEHNR and CDR2 FQNEAQ (reference sequence). The CDR3 is 15 residues long. The CDR3 DNA sequence: TGTGCCAGCAGCATGCCGGGACAGGCGGTCACTGAAGCTTTCTTT. The encoded protein is CASSMPGQAVTEAFF.

In nucleotides, the CDR3 is TGTGCCAGCAGCAGTCTAGGCCCCTCCTACAATGAGCAGTTCTTC. It specifies CASSSLGPSYNEQFF. The gene calls are TRBV5-6 and TRBJ2-1; no clear D gene. Per germline, CDR1 SGHDT and CDR2 YYEEEE. Trimming left V 4 bases short and J 0 bases short, with 11 bases between. This CDR3 has 15 residues.

The chain joins TRBV6-2 or TRBV6-3 to TRBJ2-4; TRBD1 aligns across 7 bases. Germline CDR1 and CDR2: MNHEY and SVGEGT. Unmatched junction bases numbered 3, after V lost 0 bases and J lost 4 bases. The CDR3 spans 15 residues. The CDR3 reads CASSYSDRVKNIQYF. CDR3 nucleotides: TGTGCCAGCAGTTACTCCGACAGGGTTAAAAACATTCAGTACTTC.

V usage is TRBV5-1 and J usage is TRBJ1-6, with D possibly TRBD1 on 5 matching bases. Germline V gene sequence: CDR1 SGHRS, CDR2 YFSETQ. V lost 0 bases to trimming and J lost 14 bases, with 9 bases between them. The CDR3 has 12 residues. The CDR3 here is CASSLAGVALHF. CDR3 nucleotides: TGCGCCAGCAGCTTGGCGGGGGTTGCCCTCCACTTT.

V is TRBV3-1 (or the pseudogene TRBV3-2) and J is TRBJ2-3, with 9 positions matching TRBD1. CDR3 length: 16 residues. CDR1 is LGHDT and CDR2 is YNNKEL in the germline V gene (reference sequence). V shed 4 bases and J 5 bases; nucleotides not matched to a gene: 10. CDR3 in DNA: TGTGCCAGCAGCCCGGGGACAGGGATGGAGGGAGATACGCAGTATTTT. Translated, it gives CASSPGTGMEGDTQYF.

The J gene is TRBJ2-1, the V gene TRBV29-1; D perhaps matches TRBD2 (6 bases). CDR3 length equals 14 residues. The ends were cut back, 8 bases at V and 4 bases at J, with 18 bases in the middle. Germline CDR1 and CDR2: SQVTM and ANQGSEA. The CDR3 sequence: CSSTGGTPYNEQFF. Here the CDR3 DNA reads TGCAGCTCGACGGGCGGGACCCCTTACAATGAGCAGTTCTTC.

The chain combines TRBV9 with TRBJ2-3; 9 nucleotides line up with TRBD2. V was pared by 4 bases and J by 3 bases, with 9 bases of the junction left unmatched. This CDR3 has 16 amino acids. Germline loops: CDR1 SGDLS, CDR2 YYNGEE. CDR3 protein: CASSPRAGGRTDTQYF. CDR3 bases: TGTGCCAGCAGCCCCCGTGCGGGAGGGAGGACAGATACGCAGTATTTT.